Sequencing of this TCR beta chain was carried out in a study of blood T cells in healthy people across ages. Primed by a sample-barcoded 5' primer and a J-beta primer mix, a second PCR proceeded for about 7 to 12 cycles. TCRdb reanalysed the 5' RACE reads using MiXCR and keeps one entry per CDR3 protein. This repertoire shows approximately 900,000 distinct CDR3 sequences, around 48% found once; its top ten account for roughly 13%. This clonotype was observed a single time. CDR1 and CDR2 (germline): MNHEY, SVGEGT. CDR3 length: 15 amino acids. The source material was blood. The sequence was collected from a man between 25 and 39 years old in good health. The chain combines TRBV6-2 or TRBV6-3 with TRBJ2-7, with D possibly matching TRBD1 (6 bases). The J call may be faulty, since TRBJ2-5 better matches the DNA end. The CDR3 bases are TGTGCCAGCAGTTACCCAACAGGGAAACAGGAGACCCAGTACTTC. Amino acid sequence: CASSYPTGKQETQYF.